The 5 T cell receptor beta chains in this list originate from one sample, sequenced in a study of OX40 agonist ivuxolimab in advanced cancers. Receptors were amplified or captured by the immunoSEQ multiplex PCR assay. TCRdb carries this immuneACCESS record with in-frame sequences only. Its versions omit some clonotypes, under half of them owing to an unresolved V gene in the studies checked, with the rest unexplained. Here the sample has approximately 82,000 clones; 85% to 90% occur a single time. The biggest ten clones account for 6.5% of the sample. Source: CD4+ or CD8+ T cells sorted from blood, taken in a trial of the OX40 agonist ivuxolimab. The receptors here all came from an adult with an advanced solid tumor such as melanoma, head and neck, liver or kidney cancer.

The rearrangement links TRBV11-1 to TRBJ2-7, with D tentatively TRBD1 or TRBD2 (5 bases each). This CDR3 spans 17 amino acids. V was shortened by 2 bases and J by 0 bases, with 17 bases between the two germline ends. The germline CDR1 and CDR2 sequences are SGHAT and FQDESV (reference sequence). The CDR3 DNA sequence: TGTGCCAGCAGCTTAACCGAGGGACGGACTTTCTCCTACGAGCAGTACTTC. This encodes CASSLTEGRTFSYEQYF.

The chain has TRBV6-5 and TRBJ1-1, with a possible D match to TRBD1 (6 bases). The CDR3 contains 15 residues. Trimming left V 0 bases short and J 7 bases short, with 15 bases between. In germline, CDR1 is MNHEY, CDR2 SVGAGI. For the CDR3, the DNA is TGTGCCAGCAGTTACTCGAGGCAGGGGAAGAGTGAAGCTTTCTTT. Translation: CASSYSRQGKSEAFF.

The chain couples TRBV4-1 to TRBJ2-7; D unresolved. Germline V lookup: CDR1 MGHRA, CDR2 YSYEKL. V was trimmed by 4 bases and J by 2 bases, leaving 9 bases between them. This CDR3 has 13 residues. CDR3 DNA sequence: TGCGCCAGCAGCCTAAGTACCGCCTACGAGCAGTACTTC. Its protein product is CASSLSTAYEQYF.

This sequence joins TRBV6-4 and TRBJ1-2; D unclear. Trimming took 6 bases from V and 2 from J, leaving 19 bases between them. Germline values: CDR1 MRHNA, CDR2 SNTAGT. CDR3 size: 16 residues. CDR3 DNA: TGTGCCAGCAGCCCAAACCCAGGTGTAATGAACTATGGCTACACCTTC. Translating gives CASSPNPGVMNYGYTF.

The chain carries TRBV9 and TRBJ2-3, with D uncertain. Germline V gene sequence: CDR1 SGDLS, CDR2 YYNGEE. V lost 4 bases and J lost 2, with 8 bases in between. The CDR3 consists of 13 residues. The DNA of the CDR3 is TGTGCCAGCAGCCTCTCCCCCACAGATACGCAGTATTTT. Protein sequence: CASSLSPTDTQYF. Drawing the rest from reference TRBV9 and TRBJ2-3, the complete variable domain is DSGVTQTPKHLITATGQRVTLRCSPRSGDLSVYWYQQSLDQGLQFLIQYYNGEERAKGNILERFSAQQFPDLHSELNLSSLELGDSALYFCASSLSPTDTQYFGPGTRLTVL.